Sequencing of this TCR beta chain was carried out in a study of T cell responses to AZD1222 COVID-19 vaccine. General study points: CD4 TCRs covered the whole spike, strongest at regions 160-218 and 743-854. Most donors were white British and more were female, and clonal diversity was possibly underestimated.

The data were produced by immunoSEQ multiplex PCR, yet TCRdb's version contains in-frame clones alone and is incomplete. Here the sample spans 120,000 to 150,000 clones, 85% to 90% being singletons. Germline V lookup: CDR1 MNHEY, CDR2 SVGAGI. CDR3 size: 15 residues. V was trimmed by 6 bases and J by 9 bases, leaving 18 bases between them. Note on this clone: What it binds is unknown.

The sequences come from peripheral blood, collected 28 days after the second AZD1222 dose. The sequence came from an adult who received the AZD1222 COVID-19 vaccine. The chain couples TRBV6-5 to TRBJ1-6; D uncertain. The CDR3 nucleotides are TGTGCCAGCAGCAGACCGCGGGGAGAGGGTTCACCCCTCCACTTT. Its protein product is CASSRPRGEGSPLHF.